One and the same sample provided the 13 T cell receptor beta chains below, sequenced in a study of PD-L1 blockade in urothelial cancer. Time point given: pretreatment peripheral blood. Here immunoSEQ multiplex PCR was the method, and the copy in TCRdb shows in-frame clones only, minus some. The sample includes some 80,000 clones, 85% of them seen just once. This specimen was PBMCs, taken around atezolizumab (anti-PD-L1) treatment. The receptor source for this set is a man aged 35 to 55 with urothelial cancer.

The V call is TRBV4-1, the J call TRBJ2-1, with 10 nucleotides matching TRBD2. Unmatched junction bases numbered 10, after V lost 4 bases and J lost 7 bases. Germline loops: CDR1 MGHRA, CDR2 YSYEKL. The CDR3 runs 16 residues. CDR3 nucleotides: TGCGCCAGCAGCCCCCGCCGCCTAGCGGGAGAAAATGAGCAGTTCTTC. It is translated as CASSPRRLAGENEQFF.

This clone has at least ten counts. V gene TRBV4-2 combines with J gene TRBJ2-2; 11 bases are a match to TRBD2. From germline, CDR1 is LGHNA and CDR2 YNFKEQ. The V gene end was trimmed by 10 bases and the J gene end by 3 bases; junction bases not matched to a gene: 7. The CDR3 runs to 15 residues. CDR3 loop: CATTSGSTDTGELFF. CDR3 nucleotide sequence: TGTGCCACCACTAGCGGGAGTACGGACACCGGGGAGCTGTTTTTT.

The rearrangement uses TRBV5-4 and TRBJ2-5, with D possibly TRBD1 on 6 matching bases. Per the germline V gene, CDR1 is SGHNT and CDR2 is YYREEE (reference sequence). Trimming cost V 4 bases and J 4 bases, with 8 bases left between them. CDR3 length: 12 residues. DNA for the CDR3: TGTGCCAGCAGCAAAGGGGGAGAGACCCAGTACTTC. It codes for CASSKGGETQYF.

The CDR3 loop is CASRRQGSGGEAFF. The CDR3 DNA follows: TGTGCCAGCAGGCGACAGGGGAGCGGCGGTGAAGCTTTCTTT. The chain is built from TRBV28 and TRBJ1-1, with TRBD1 identical over 8 bases. Germline CDR1 reads MDHEN; CDR2 reads SYDVKM. The J segment lost 7 bases and the V segment lost 6 bases, leaving 10 bases of the junction unmatched. The CDR3 contains 14 residues.

The CDR3 loop is CASTTGRDSTGELFF. CDR3 DNA sequence: TGTGCCAGCACCACTGGGCGAGATAGTACCGGGGAGCTGTTTTTT. This chain joins TRBV7-9 and TRBJ2-2; D is ambiguous. The CDR3 runs 15 residues. Trimming shortened V by 7 bases and J by 5 bases, and 17 bases separated the two germline ends. Germline assignment: CDR1 SEHNR and CDR2 FQNEAQ (reference sequence). Using reference TRBV7-9 and TRBJ2-2 for the parts outside the CDR3, the full variable domain is DTGVSQNPRHKITKRGQNVTFRCDPISEHNRLYWYRQTLGQGPEFLTYFQNEAQLEKSRLLSDRFSAERPKGSFSTLEIQRTEQGDSAMYLCASTTGRDSTGELFFGEGSRLTVL.

This chain connects TRBV28 to TRBJ2-7, with 7 nucleotides matching TRBD1. CDR3 length equals 12 residues. From germline, CDR1 is MDHEN and CDR2 SYDVKM. V was clipped by 8 bases and J by 2 bases; unmatched bases: 3. The CDR3 region is CASSGTAYEQYF. CDR3 DNA: TGTGCCAGCTCCGGGACAGCCTACGAGCAGTACTTC.

This clone has more than one count but fewer than ten. The V call is TRBV28, the J call TRBJ1-3; D call uncertain. From germline, CDR1 is MDHEN and CDR2 SYDVKM. The CDR3 covers 12 residues. V was pared by 7 bases and J by 1 base, with 5 bases between. CDR3 bases: TGTGCCAGCAACGGGTCTGGAAACACCATATATTTT. Its translation: CASNGSGNTIYF.

This clone came up once. The gene calls are TRBV14 and TRBJ2-5; the match to TRBD2 covers 12 bases. Unmatched junction bases numbered 7, after V lost 5 bases and J lost 3 bases. Germline V lookup: CDR1 SGHDN, CDR2 FVKESK. CDR3 length equals 16 residues. In DNA, the CDR3 is TGTGCCAGCAGCGTACTAACTAGCGGGAGGAAAGAGACCCAGTACTTC. Translated: CASSVLTSGRKETQYF.

This clone has more than one count but fewer than ten. The J gene is TRBJ2-7, the V gene TRBV20-1; no firm D call. The V gene's germline CDR1 is DFQATT and CDR2 SNEGSKA (reference sequence). The CDR3 is made up of 11 amino acids. Trimming removed 6 bases from V and 5 bases from J, with 11 bases in between. The CDR3 region has the DNA TGCAGTGCCCAAGGAGCCAACGAGCAGTACTTC. The encoded protein is CSAQGANEQYF.

The chain couples TRBV11-3 to TRBJ2-5; D is perhaps TRBD1 (5 bases). V was trimmed by 0 bases and J by 1 base, leaving 9 bases between them. This CDR3 has 15 amino acids. The V gene's germline CDR1 is SGHNT and CDR2 YENEEA. In DNA form, the CDR3 reads TGTGCCAGCAGCTTAGATCTCCAGGGCCAAGAGACCCAGTACTTC. It translates to CASSLDLQGQETQYF.

The genes are TRBV11-2 and TRBJ2-5; no clear D. V was clipped by 5 bases and J by 2 bases, with 6 bases between them. The germline V gene encodes CDR1 SGHAT and CDR2 FQNNGV. The CDR3 totals 12 residues. The CDR3 protein is CASSLRQETQYF. In DNA, the CDR3 is TGTGCCAGCAGCCTCCGTCAAGAGACCCAGTACTTC.

The chain is built from TRBV18 and TRBJ2-2, with 7 bases matching TRBD2. J was trimmed by 4 bases and V by 6 bases; bases with no gene match: 11. The V gene's germline CDR1 is KGHSH and CDR2 LQKENI. This CDR3 contains 16 residues. CDR3: CASSSLAAESTGELFF. The CDR3 nucleotides are TGTGCCAGCTCGTCTCTAGCGGCAGAGAGCACCGGGGAGCTGTTTTTT.

This chain connects TRBV6-6 to TRBJ2-7; 8 nucleotides agree with TRBD1. Trimming cost V 7 bases and J 5 bases; bases outside gene matches: 4. Germline V gives CDR1 MNHNY, CDR2 SVGAGI (reference sequence). The CDR3 covers 12 residues. This CDR3 reads CASTPDRDEQYF. The CDR3 DNA is TGTGCCAGCACTCCGGACAGGGACGAGCAGTACTTC.